This T cell receptor beta chain came from a study of blood T cell repertoires in COVID-19. Study at large: COVID-19 samples from acute and convalescent phases originated in the United States, Italy and Spain. The analysed material was cDNA or gDNA that came from T cells, B-cell-depleted T cells, or PBMCs.

In the original processing: Nucleated cell number was recorded as an estimate derived from reference gene primer amplification. Clones were sequenced by immunoSEQ multiplex PCR, and TCRdb holds only the in-frame ones, with some missing. V, J and clone size reflect that table, while D and trimming were determined from the DNA. Among about 13,000 clones listed, around nine tenths were seen once. This CDR3 region has 14 residues. Germline V gene sequence: CDR1 MNHEY, CDR2 SVGAGI. Trimming took 3 bases from V and 7 from J; bases not matched to a gene: 4. This rearrangement joins TRBV6-5 to TRBJ1-4, with 8 bases identical to TRBD1. This receptor was taken from a human donor in a cohort sampled during active COVID-19. The sample comprised peripheral blood. The CDR3 bases are TGTGCCAGCAGTTATCGGACAGGGACTGAAAAACTGTTTTTT. Translation gives CASSYRTGTEKLFF.